The 32 T cell receptor beta chains reported below all come from one sample, sequenced in a study of blood T cell repertoires in COVID-19. Libraries were prepared by immunoSEQ multiplex PCR; TCRdb keeps only in-frame clonotypes and omits some of them. This repertoire shows about 210,000 clones, roughly 82% found once; its top ten account for about 6%. Input material: PBMCs or T cells enriched from blood (not recorded which). All receptors come from a middle-aged man with acute COVID-19.

This chain joins TRBV6-5 and TRBJ2-6; 8 nucleotides agree with TRBD1. With V trimmed by 0 bases and J by 4 bases, 2 bases remained unmatched. The CDR3 has 16 residues. Germline V lookup: CDR1 MNHEY, CDR2 SVGAGI. The CDR3: CASSYSWTGGANVLTF. For the CDR3, the DNA is TGTGCCAGCAGTTACTCCTGGACAGGGGGGGCCAACGTCCTGACTTTC.

The chain recombines TRBV20-1 with TRBJ2-1, with a possible D match to TRBD2 (6 bases). This CDR3 region has 13 residues. Trimming pared 3 bases from V and 4 bases from J, leaving 10 bases between. Germline V gene sequence: CDR1 DFQATT, CDR2 SNEGSKA (reference sequence). Here the CDR3 reads CSASSGKYNEQFF. CDR3 DNA sequence: TGCAGTGCTAGTAGCGGAAAATACAATGAGCAGTTCTTC.

V and J are TRBV30 and TRBJ2-5, with 8 nucleotides matching TRBD2. CDR1 and CDR2 from the germline V gene are GTSNPN and SVGIG (reference sequence). CDR3 length equals 14 residues. V was clipped by 0 bases and J by 9 bases; unmatched bases: 9. The CDR3 bases are TGTGCCTGGAGTGTCGGTGGAGCGGGAGTGCCCCAGTACTTC. It is translated as CAWSVGGAGVPQYF. The whole variable domain, remainder taken from reference TRBV30 and TRBJ2-5, is SQTIHQWPATLVQPVGSPLSLECTVEGTSNPNLYWYRQAAGRGLQLLFYSVGIGQISSEVPQNLSASRPQDRQFILSSKKLLLSDSGFYLCAWSVGGAGVPQYFGPGTRLLVL.

This clone was seen a few times. The chain is built from TRBV19 and TRBJ1-5; D gene unclear. V gave up 2 bases and J gave up 0 bases, with 8 bases separating them. Germline assignment: CDR1 LNHDA and CDR2 SQIVND (reference sequence). The CDR3 has 15 amino acids. The CDR3 bases are TGTGCCAGTAGTATAACAGTCTATAGCAATCAGCCCCAGCATTTT. This translates into CASSITVYSNQPQHF.

About this clone itself: An end of the junction does not agree with germline; a read error may underlie this. This sequence joins TRBV5-1 and TRBJ1-2; D is possibly TRBD1 (5 bases). CDR1 is SGHRS and CDR2 is YFSETQ in the germline V gene. The CDR3 is 12 residues long. Here the CDR3 DNA reads TGCGCCAGCAGGTTGGGGGAGCAGGGCTACACCTTC. The encoded protein is CASRLGEQGYTF. Drawing the rest from reference TRBV5-1 and TRBJ1-2, the complete variable domain is KAGVTQTPRYLIKTRGQQVTLSCSPISGHRSVSWYQQTPGQGLQFLFEYFSETQRNKGNFPGRFSGRQFSNSRSEMNVSTLELGDSALYLCASRLGEQGYTFGSGTRLTVV.

The rearrangement links TRBV27 to TRBJ1-1; no clear D. The CDR3 spans 14 residues. The V and J ends lost 5 bases and 2 bases respectively, with 12 bases between them. Germline loops: CDR1 MNHEY, CDR2 SMNVEV (reference sequence). CDR3 bases: TGTGCCAGCAGTAGGGAGGGTAGAAACACTGAAGCTTTCTTT. It translates to CASSREGRNTEAFF.

The V and J genes are TRBV6-5 and TRBJ2-1; D might be TRBD2 (6 bases). Looked up from germline, CDR1 is MNHEY and CDR2 is SVGAGI. V gave up 6 bases and J gave up 4 bases, with 13 bases separating them. This CDR3 is 14 amino acids long. CDR3 in amino acids: CASRLRGNYNEQFF. In DNA, the CDR3 is TGTGCCAGCAGGTTGCGGGGTAATTACAATGAGCAGTTCTTC.

The rearrangement uses TRBV27 and TRBJ2-7, with 11 bases fitting TRBD2. Germline V lookup: CDR1 MNHEY, CDR2 SMNVEV (reference sequence). The CDR3 consists of 15 residues. V lost 5 bases, J lost 7 bases, and 10 bases stayed unmatched. CDR3 nucleotide sequence: TGTGCCAGCAGTGCCTCACTAGCGGGAGAATCTGAGCAGTACTTC. Translation: CASSASLAGESEQYF.

This chain uses TRBV7-9 with TRBJ2-1; D is unresolved. CDR3 length: 15 amino acids. Germline lookup yields CDR1 SEHNR and CDR2 FQNEAQ (reference sequence). Trimming removed 1 base at V and 4 bases at J, with 11 bases between. CDR3 nucleotide sequence: TGTGCCAGCAGCTTAGGCCTGAAACAATACAATGAGCAGTTCTTC. It yields the protein CASSLGLKQYNEQFF. The complete variable domain, with remaining parts taken from reference TRBV7-9 and TRBJ2-1, reads DTGVSQNPRHKITKRGQNVTFRCDPISEHNRLYWYRQTLGQGPEFLTYFQNEAQLEKSRLLSDRFSAERPKGSFSTLEIQRTEQGDSAMYLCASSLGLKQYNEQFFGPGTRLTVL.

CDR3 nucleotide sequence: TGTGCCAGCAGTATCCTGACTAGCGGCTACGAGCAGTACTTC. This codes for CASSILTSGYEQYF. This chain links TRBV5-5 with TRBJ2-7, with 9 bases lining up with TRBD2. CDR3 length equals 14 residues. Trimming cost V 5 bases and J 3 bases; bases outside gene matches: 6. The germline V gene encodes CDR1 SGHKS and CDR2 YYEKEE (reference sequence).

This clone was detected ten times or more. The chain employs TRBV28 and TRBJ1-5, with TRBD1 identical over 7 bases. The J segment lost 0 bases and the V segment lost 2 bases, leaving 10 bases of the junction unmatched. Per the germline V gene, CDR1 is MDHEN and CDR2 is SYDVKM. The length of the CDR3 is 18 residues. The CDR3 region is CASSLGTDLYYSNQPQHF. CDR3 in DNA: TGTGCCAGCAGTTTAGGGACAGACCTCTACTATAGCAATCAGCCCCAGCATTTT.

The chain couples TRBV11-3 to TRBJ1-2; 8 positions agree with TRBD1. The ends lost 5 bases at V and 6 bases at J; junction bases unmatched: 20. Germline V gives CDR1 SGHNT, CDR2 YENEEA. This CDR3 is 18 amino acids long. The DNA of the CDR3 is TGTGCCAGCAGCCCTCTGGTGACAGGGGATCATTGGTCGGATGGCTACACCTTC. Protein sequence: CASSPLVTGDHWSDGYTF.

This chain joins TRBV2 and TRBJ1-5; TRBD1 agrees at 11 bases. Germline CDR1 is SNHLY and CDR2 is FYNNEI. Trimming at V came to 5 bases and at J to 3 bases, leaving 9 bases not matched to a gene. The CDR3 runs 17 residues. The CDR3 here is CASSYGQGANLNQPQHF. Written as DNA, the CDR3 is TGTGCCAGCAGTTACGGACAGGGGGCAAACCTCAATCAGCCCCAGCATTTT.

The rearrangement uses TRBV7-9 and TRBJ2-3; D unclear. Trimming pared 7 bases from V and 5 bases from J, leaving 16 bases between. Germline V CDR1 and CDR2: SEHNR, FQNEAQ (reference sequence). The CDR3 loop spans 14 amino acids. The CDR3 coding sequence is TGTGCCAGCACCGTCCTTCTACCCCAAGATACGCAGTATTTT. Its translation: CASTVLLPQDTQYF.

This clone was counted only a few times. J is TRBJ1-3 and V is TRBV19; TRBD1 is a possible D gene (6 bases). With 9 bases removed from V and 4 bases from J, the gap between germline ends came to 16 bases. This CDR3 contains 14 residues. In germline, CDR1 is LNHDA, CDR2 SQIVND (reference sequence). The CDR3 DNA sequence: TGTGCCAGCAAGCGAGCAGGGGCCGGAAACACCATATATTTT. Protein product: CASKRAGAGNTIYF.

The chain combines TRBV12-3 or TRBV12-4 with TRBJ2-1; 9 nucleotides match TRBD1. Unmatched junction bases numbered 3, after V lost 8 bases and J lost 7 bases. The CDR3 contains 12 residues. CDR3 amino acids: CASRDRANEQFF. Here the CDR3 DNA reads TGTGCCAGCCGGGACAGGGCAAATGAGCAGTTCTTC.

The chain has TRBV7-3 and TRBJ2-3; 11 bases fit TRBD1. The CDR3 spans 15 residues. Germline values: CDR1 SGHTA, CDR2 FQGTGA. With 2 bases clipped from V and 4 bases from J, the junction kept 2 bases outside the gene matches. The CDR3 DNA reads TGTGCCAGCAGCTTAGGGACAGGGGGTTCAGATACGCAGTATTTT. It codes for CASSLGTGGSDTQYF. The variable domain in full, completed from reference TRBV7-3 and TRBJ2-3, reads GAGVSQTPSNKVTEKGKYVELRCDPISGHTALYWYRQSLGQGPEFLIYFQGTGAADDSGLPNDRFFAVRPEGSVSTLKIQRTERGDSAVYLCASSLGTGGSDTQYFGPGTRLTVL.

The chain joins TRBV9 to TRBJ1-1; 7 bases are a match to TRBD1. CDR1 and CDR2 from the germline V gene are SGDLS and YYNGEE. This CDR3 region has 16 residues. After removal of 1 base from V and 0 bases from J, the junction contained 6 bases not matched to a gene. The CDR3 DNA reads TGTGCCAGCAGCGTACGACAGGGCAATTTGAACACTGAAGCTTTCTTT. This sequence encodes CASSVRQGNLNTEAFF.

The chain carries TRBV28 and TRBJ2-5; D possibly corresponds to TRBD1 (6 bases). The CDR3 is made up of 15 amino acids. The V and J ends lost 6 bases and 1 base respectively, with 15 bases between them. Per germline, CDR1 MDHEN and CDR2 SYDVKM. CDR3 nucleotides: TGTGCCAGCAGGCACCCCCGGACAGCCCAAGAGACCCAGTACTTC. Its protein is CASRHPRTAQETQYF. The full variable domain, its missing parts supplied by reference TRBV28 and TRBJ2-5, is DVKVTQSSRYLVKRTGEKVFLECVQDMDHENMFWYRQDPGLGLRLIYFSYDVKMKEKGDIPEGYSVSREKKERFSLILESASTNQTSMYLCASRHPRTAQETQYFGPGTRLLVL.

The chain has TRBV9 and TRBJ2-7, with 11 bases identical to TRBD2. Losses at the gene ends were 8 bases for V and 4 bases for J; bases not matched to a gene: 8. Looked up from germline, CDR1 is SGDLS and CDR2 is YYNGEE. The CDR3 sequence is 14 residues long. CDR3 coding DNA: TGTGCCAGTTCTACTAGCGGGAGTTCTTACGAGCAGTACTTC. It specifies CASSTSGSSYEQYF.

This clone was recorded only once. The chain joins TRBV7-9 to TRBJ2-7; D gene ambiguous. Germline V gene lookup returns CDR1 SEHNR and CDR2 FQNEAQ (reference sequence). This CDR3 has 12 amino acids. Between the trimmed V and J ends, which lost 5 bases and 4 bases, there was a span of 9 bases. Here the CDR3 DNA reads TGTGCCAGCAGCATGGGCCCTTACGAGCAGTACTTC. Translating gives CASSMGPYEQYF.

This chain joins TRBV2 and TRBJ1-2; 7 bases agree with TRBD1. Per germline, CDR1 SNHLY and CDR2 FYNNEI. V shed 7 bases and J 7 bases; nucleotides not matched to a gene: 15. The CDR3 extends over 15 amino acids. The CDR3 DNA is TGTGCCAGCACTGTCTCGGGGCAGGGGGTTTCTGGCTACACCTTC. This sequence encodes CASTVSGQGVSGYTF.

This rearrangement joins TRBV28 to TRBJ1-5, with TRBD1 matching 8 bases. The V gene's germline CDR1 is MDHEN and CDR2 SYDVKM. V dropped 7 bases and J dropped 4; count of bases not matched to a gene: 6. The CDR3 spans 14 residues. The CDR3: CASTLQGGNQPQHF. The CDR3 nucleotides are TGTGCCAGCACGTTACAGGGGGGAAATCAGCCCCAGCATTTT.

This sequence joins TRBV4-3 and TRBJ2-2, with a possible D match to TRBD2 (5 bases). Germline-derived CDR1 and CDR2 are LGHNA and YSLEER. Trimming took 0 bases from V and 6 from J, leaving 8 bases between them. The CDR3 is 14 residues long. The CDR3 here is CASSQDSGSGELFF. The CDR3 DNA reads as TGCGCCAGCAGCCAAGACTCGGGGTCCGGGGAGCTGTTTTTT.

This chain connects TRBV28 to TRBJ2-5; D is ambiguous. Germline V gene data show CDR1 as MDHEN and CDR2 as SYDVKM. V was cut by 6 bases and J by 5 bases, with 16 bases left in between. The CDR3 has 14 residues. The CDR3 region has the DNA TGTGCCAGCAGCTCCTTTTCTGCGGAGGAGACCCAGTACTTC. It codes for CASSSFSAEETQYF.

Only a few counts were recorded for this clone. The chain uses TRBV9 and TRBJ2-1; 9 bases agree with TRBD2. In germline, CDR1 is SGDLS, CDR2 YYNGEE. The V gene end was trimmed by 0 bases and the J gene end by 6 bases; junction bases not matched to a gene: 13. This CDR3 is 18 amino acids long. This CDR3 reads CASSVVTAGGLRGNEQFF. The CDR3 DNA sequence: TGTGCCAGCAGCGTAGTAACAGCGGGAGGCCTAAGGGGCAATGAGCAGTTCTTC.

The rearrangement joins TRBV6-5 to TRBJ2-1; the match to TRBD2 covers 8 bases. The V and J ends lost 3 bases and 4 bases, in that order; junction bases with no gene match: 8. Germline CDR1 MNHEY, CDR2 SVGAGI. The CDR3 is made up of 16 amino acids. The CDR3, as DNA: TGTGCCAGCAGTTATTTCTTTCGGGAGGGGTACAATGAGCAGTTCTTC. This gives the protein CASSYFFREGYNEQFF.

This chain links TRBV28 with TRBJ1-4, with 8 bases fitting TRBD1. Germline V gene sequence: CDR1 MDHEN, CDR2 SYDVKM. Germline trimming cut 5 bases from V and 2 bases from J; bases unmatched to any gene: 10. The CDR3 is 17 residues long. CDR3 DNA sequence: TGTGCCAGCAGTCCCCCAGGGGGCCAGGCGACTAATGAAAAACTGTTTTTT. Translation: CASSPPGGQATNEKLFF.

This clone was seen only once. This chain joins TRBV6-4 and TRBJ2-3, with TRBD1 matching over 7 bases. J gave up 9 bases and V 0 bases, and 3 bases lay outside the gene matches. Germline CDR1 is MRHNA and CDR2 is SNTAGT. This CDR3 has 13 residues. The CDR3, as DNA: TGTGCCAGCAGTGACTCATCACAGGGGACGCAGTATTTT. Its translation: CASSDSSQGTQYF.

The CDR3 DNA follows: TGTGCCAGCAGTCCCCCGTCCGGGACTAGCGTTTACGAGCAGTACTTC. Its protein product is CASSPPSGTSVYEQYF. The chain combines TRBV28 with TRBJ2-7; 10 bases are a match to TRBD2. The CDR3 sequence is 16 residues long. V lost 5 bases to trimming and J lost 4 bases; unmatched junction nucleotides: 11. Germline CDR1 is MDHEN and CDR2 is SYDVKM.

V usage is TRBV13 and J usage is TRBJ1-1; D may be TRBD1 (6 bases). CDR3 length: 14 residues. The germline gives CDR1 PRHDT, CDR2 FYEKMQ (reference sequence). V was trimmed by 0 bases and J by 5 bases, leaving 10 bases between them. In DNA, the CDR3 is TGTGCCAGCAGCTTAGGACAGGGAAGAACTGAAGCTTTCTTT. Its translation: CASSLGQGRTEAFF.

The chain employs TRBV25-1 and TRBJ1-2; D unclear. CDR1 and CDR2 from the germline V gene are MGHDK and SYGVNS. CDR3 length: 13 residues. The ends were cut back, 4 bases at V and 3 bases at J, with 9 bases in the middle. CDR3 loop: CASSVLRDYGYTF. The CDR3 DNA sequence: TGTGCCAGCAGTGTGCTCCGGGACTATGGCTACACCTTC.